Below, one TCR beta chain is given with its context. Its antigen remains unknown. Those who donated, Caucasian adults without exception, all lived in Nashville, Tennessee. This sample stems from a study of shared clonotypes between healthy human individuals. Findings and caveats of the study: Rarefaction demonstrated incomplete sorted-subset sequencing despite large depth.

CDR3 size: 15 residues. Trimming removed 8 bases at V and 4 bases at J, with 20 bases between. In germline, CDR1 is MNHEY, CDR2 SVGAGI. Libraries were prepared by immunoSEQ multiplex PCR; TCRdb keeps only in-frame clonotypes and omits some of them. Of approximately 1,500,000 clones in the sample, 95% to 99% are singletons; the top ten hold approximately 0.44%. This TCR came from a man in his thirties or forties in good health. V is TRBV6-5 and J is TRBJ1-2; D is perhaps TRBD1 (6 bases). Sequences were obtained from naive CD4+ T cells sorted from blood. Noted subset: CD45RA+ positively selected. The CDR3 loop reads CASVEPKGGSYGYTF. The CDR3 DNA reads TGTGCCAGCGTCGAGCCCAAAGGGGGGAGCTATGGCTACACCTTC.